These T cell receptor beta chains were read from a single sample in a study of cytomegalovirus exposure and HLA in healthy donors. Sequenced by immunoSEQ multiplex PCR; TCRdb stores in-frame clones only, minus some. The sample data list 130,000 to 150,000 clones. Sequenced sample: PBMCs. These receptors were obtained from a male donor in good health and CMV-seronegative. The CDR3 runs from the conserved cysteine through the conserved F or W. D genes are given only for firm matches.

V gene: TRBV19; D gene: NA; J gene: TRBJ2-2; CDR3 protein: CASITANTGELFF; CDR3 DNA: TGTGCCAGTATCACAGCGAACACCGGGGAGCTGTTTTTT
V gene: TRBV18; D gene: NA; J gene: TRBJ1-2; CDR3 protein: CASSPPLVGGDYGYTF; CDR3 DNA: TGTGCCAGCTCACCACCGTTAGTAGGAGGAGACTATGGCTACACCTTC
V gene: TRBV18; D gene: NA; J gene: TRBJ2-3; CDR3 protein: CASSPLPFYRQDDTDTQYF; CDR3 DNA: TGTGCCAGCTCACCACTTCCCTTTTATCGACAGGACGACACAGATACGCAGTATTTT
V gene: TRBV28; D gene: NA; J gene: TRBJ1-2; CDR3 protein: CASSSGHPRGGGYTF; CDR3 DNA: TGTGCCAGCAGTTCGGGCCACCCCCGGGGAGGTGGCTACACCTTC
V gene: TRBV7-6; D gene: NA; J gene: TRBJ2-3; CDR3 protein: CASSSEGDTQYF; CDR3 DNA: TGTGCCAGCAGCTCAGAGGGCGATACGCAGTATTTT
V gene: TRBV20-1; D gene: NA; J gene: TRBJ2-3; CDR3 protein: CSAIDIDTQYF; CDR3 DNA: TGCAGTGCTATTGACATAGATACGCAGTATTTT
V gene: TRBV5-1; D gene: TRBD2; J gene: TRBJ2-1; CDR3 protein: CASSFGLAIIINNEQFF; CDR3 DNA: TGCGCCAGCAGCTTCGGACTAGCAATTATCATCAACAATGAGCAGTTCTTC
V gene: TRBV7-2; D gene: NA; J gene: TRBJ2-3; CDR3 protein: CASSLYADTQYF; CDR3 DNA: TGTGCCAGCAGCTTATACGCGGATACGCAGTATTTT
V gene: TRBV19; D gene: TRBD1; J gene: TRBJ2-7; CDR3 protein: CASSPPPGTGALNRYEQYF; CDR3 DNA: TGTGCCAGTAGTCCCCCCCCCGGGACAGGGGCCCTCAATCGCTACGAGCAGTACTTC
V gene: TRBV30; D gene: NA; J gene: TRBJ1-2; CDR3 protein: CAWSASQYTF; CDR3 DNA: TGTGCCTGGAGTGCCTCCCAGTACACCTTC
V gene: TRBV19; D gene: NA; J gene: TRBJ1-5; CDR3 protein: CASSLQGIQPQHF; CDR3 DNA: TGTGCCAGTAGCTTACAGGGTATTCAGCCCCAGCATTTT
V gene: TRBV5-4; D gene: NA; J gene: TRBJ2-7; CDR3 protein: CASSPREVDEQYF; CDR3 DNA: TGTGCCAGCAGCCCTAGAGAGGTCGACGAGCAGTACTTC
V gene: TRBV11-2; D gene: NA; J gene: TRBJ2-7; CDR3 protein: CASSRTYEQYF; CDR3 DNA: TGTGCCAGCAGCCGTACCTACGAGCAGTACTTC
V gene: TRBV28; D gene: NA; J gene: TRBJ2-7; CDR3 protein: CASSSSRTVYEQYF; CDR3 DNA: TGTGCCAGCAGTTCCTCAAGGACAGTATACGAGCAGTACTTC
V gene: TRBV4-2; D gene: TRBD1; J gene: TRBJ2-7; CDR3 protein: CASSQGQGSSSYEQYF; CDR3 DNA: TGTGCCAGCAGCCAAGGACAGGGTTCTTCCTCCTACGAGCAGTACTTC
V gene: TRBV6-1; D gene: TRBD1; J gene: TRBJ1-1; CDR3 protein: CASSVSGGVAEAFF; CDR3 DNA: TGTGCCAGCAGTGTATCAGGGGGAGTGGCTGAAGCTTTCTTT
V gene: TRBV29-1; D gene: NA; J gene: TRBJ2-1; CDR3 protein: CSVGGSGVAEPSDNEQFF; CDR3 DNA: TGCAGCGTTGGGGGGTCGGGTGTAGCGGAGCCCTCCGACAATGAGCAGTTCTTC
V gene: TRBV7-9; D gene: NA; J gene: TRBJ1-2; CDR3 protein: CASSWLMDSNYGYTF; CDR3 DNA: TGTGCCAGCAGCTGGTTGATGGACTCTAACTATGGCTACACCTTC
V gene: TRBV5-6; D gene: NA; J gene: TRBJ2-7; CDR3 protein: CASSIRGEQYF; CDR3 DNA: TGTGCCAGCAGTATTCGGGGCGAGCAGTACTTC
V gene: TRBV7-6; D gene: NA; J gene: TRBJ1-1; CDR3 protein: CASSPLPARLNTEAFF; CDR3 DNA: TGTGCCAGCAGCCCCTTGCCTGCCAGGTTGAACACTGAAGCTTTCTTT
V gene: TRBV19; D gene: TRBD1; J gene: TRBJ2-5; CDR3 protein: CATQGTGLVETQYF; CDR3 DNA: TGTGCCACCCAAGGGACAGGGTTGGTGGAGACCCAGTACTTC
V gene: TRBV7-9; D gene: TRBD1; J gene: TRBJ2-6; CDR3 protein: CASSSAGQGAKGANVLTF; CDR3 DNA: TGTGCCAGCAGCTCTGCAGGACAGGGGGCGAAAGGGGCCAACGTCCTGACTTTC
V gene: TRBV23-1; D gene: TRBD2; J gene: TRBJ2-1; CDR3 protein: CASSQSLAGSSYNEQFF; CDR3 DNA: TGCGCCAGCAGTCAATCGCTAGCGGGTAGCTCCTACAATGAGCAGTTCTTC
V gene: TRBV9; D gene: NA; J gene: TRBJ2-1; CDR3 protein: CASSPRQEDEQFF; CDR3 DNA: TGTGCCAGCAGCCCCCGTCAGGAGGATGAGCAGTTCTTC
V gene: TRBV5-1; D gene: TRBD1; J gene: TRBJ2-2; CDR3 protein: CASSLVRGRRDTGELFF; CDR3 DNA: TGCGCCAGCAGCTTGGTCAGGGGGCGAAGGGACACCGGGGAGCTGTTTTTT
V gene: TRBV4-3; D gene: NA; J gene: TRBJ2-7; CDR3 protein: CASSQESAGADYEQYF; CDR3 DNA: TGCGCCAGCAGCCAAGAATCTGCAGGGGCTGACTACGAGCAGTACTTC
V gene: TRBV4-1; D gene: TRBD1; J gene: TRBJ1-5; CDR3 protein: CASSLGQDNQPQHF; CDR3 DNA: TGCGCCAGCAGCCTGGGACAGGACAATCAGCCCCAGCATTTT
V gene: TRBV30; D gene: TRBD1; J gene: TRBJ1-4; CDR3 protein: CASHRGGADNEKLFF; CDR3 DNA: TGTGCCAGCCACCGAGGGGGCGCGGATAATGAAAAACTGTTTTTT
V gene: TRBV30; D gene: NA; J gene: TRBJ1-5; CDR3 protein: CAWSLLNLNQPQHF; CDR3 DNA: TGTGCCTGGAGCCTCCTTAATCTTAATCAGCCCCAGCATTTT
V gene: TRBV6-1; D gene: NA; J gene: TRBJ1-1; CDR3 protein: CASSEAGVWTEAFF; CDR3 DNA: TGTGCCAGCAGTGAAGCCGGGGTTTGGACTGAAGCTTTCTTT
V gene: TRBV19; D gene: NA; J gene: TRBJ2-5; CDR3 protein: CASSAGLTRRTQETQYF; CDR3 DNA: TGTGCCAGTAGCGCGGGACTCACACGGAGGACCCAAGAGACCCAGTACTTC
V gene: TRBV18; D gene: TRBD1; J gene: TRBJ2-3; CDR3 protein: CASSTQGYTDTQYF; CDR3 DNA: TGTGCCAGCTCCACACAGGGGTACACAGATACGCAGTATTTT
V gene: TRBV15; D gene: TRBD1; J gene: TRBJ2-3; CDR3 protein: CATTGTGLSTDTQYF; CDR3 DNA: TGTGCCACGACCGGGACAGGGTTAAGCACAGATACGCAGTATTTT